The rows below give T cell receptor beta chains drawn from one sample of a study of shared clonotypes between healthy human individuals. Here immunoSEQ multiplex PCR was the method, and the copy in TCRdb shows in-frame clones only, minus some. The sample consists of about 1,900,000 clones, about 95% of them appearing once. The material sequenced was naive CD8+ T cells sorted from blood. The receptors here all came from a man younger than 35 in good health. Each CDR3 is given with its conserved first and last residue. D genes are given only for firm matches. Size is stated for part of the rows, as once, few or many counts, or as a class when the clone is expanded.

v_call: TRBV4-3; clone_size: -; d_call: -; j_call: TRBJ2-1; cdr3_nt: TGCGCCAGCAGCCAAGCCCATCATTTCACCTACAATGAGCAGTTCTTC; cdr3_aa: CASSQAHHFTYNEQFF
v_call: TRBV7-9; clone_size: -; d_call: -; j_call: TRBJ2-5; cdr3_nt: TGTGCCAGCAGCCGTGAAGGGGAAGAGACCCAGTACTTC; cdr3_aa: CASSREGEETQYF
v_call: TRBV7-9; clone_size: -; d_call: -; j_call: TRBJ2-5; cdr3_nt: TGTGCCAGCAGCTACCGGACAGCTCAAGAGACCCAGTACTTC; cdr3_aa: CASSYRTAQETQYF
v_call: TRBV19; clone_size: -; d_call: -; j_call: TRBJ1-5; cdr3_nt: TGTGCCAGTAGTATCCTCGGTTTGGATCAGCCCCAGCATTTT; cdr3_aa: CASSILGLDQPQHF
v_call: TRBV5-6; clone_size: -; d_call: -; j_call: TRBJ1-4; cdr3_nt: TGTGCCAGCAGCTTGGATATGGGGGAAAAACTGTTTTTT; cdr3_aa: CASSLDMGEKLFF
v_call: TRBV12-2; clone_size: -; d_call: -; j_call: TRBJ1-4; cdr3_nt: TGTGCAAGTCGCTCCGGTAACTATGGGTACGAAAAACTGTTTTTT; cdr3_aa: CASRSGNYGYEKLFF
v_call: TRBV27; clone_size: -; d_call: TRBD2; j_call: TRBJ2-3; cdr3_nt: TGTGCCAGCAGTTTAAGCAGCGGGGGGGACACAGATACGCAGTATTTT; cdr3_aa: CASSLSSGGDTDTQYF
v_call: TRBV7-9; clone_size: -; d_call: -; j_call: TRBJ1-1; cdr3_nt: TGTGCCAGCAGCCCAATCCTCGCTGGCAACACTGAAGCTTTCTTT; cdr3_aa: CASSPILAGNTEAFF
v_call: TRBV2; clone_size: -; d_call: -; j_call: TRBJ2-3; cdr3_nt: TGTGCCAGCAGTGGGGACTCACCTACAGATACGCAGTATTTT; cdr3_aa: CASSGDSPTDTQYF
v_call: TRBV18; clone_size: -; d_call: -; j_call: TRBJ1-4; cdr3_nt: TGTGCCAGCTCCGCGGGACCGTTTAATGAAAAACTGTTTTTT; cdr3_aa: CASSAGPFNEKLFF
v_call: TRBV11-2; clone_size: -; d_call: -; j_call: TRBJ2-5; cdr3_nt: TGTGCCAGCAGCTTAGAGGAATTGGCCTTCAGGAGGAGGGCCGGGGAGACCCAGTACTTC; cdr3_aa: CASSLEELAFRRRAGETQYF
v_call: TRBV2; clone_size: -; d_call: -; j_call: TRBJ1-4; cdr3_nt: TGTGCCAGCAGTGCCGGGTCGGCTAATGAAAAACTGTTTTTT; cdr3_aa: CASSAGSANEKLFF
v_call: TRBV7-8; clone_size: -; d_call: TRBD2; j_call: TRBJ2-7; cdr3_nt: TGTGCCAGCAGCCAACTAGCGGGTGACTACGAGCAGTACTTC; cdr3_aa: CASSQLAGDYEQYF
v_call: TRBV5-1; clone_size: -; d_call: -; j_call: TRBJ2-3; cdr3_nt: TGCGCCAGCAGCTTGTCGGGAGATACGCAGTATTTT; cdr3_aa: CASSLSGDTQYF
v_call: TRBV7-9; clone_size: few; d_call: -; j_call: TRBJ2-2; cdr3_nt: TGTGCCAGCAGCTTTGGGACCGGGGAGCTGTTTTTT; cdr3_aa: CASSFGTGELFF
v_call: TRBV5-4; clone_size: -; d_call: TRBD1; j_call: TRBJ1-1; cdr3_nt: TGTGCCAGCAGCTTACCGGACAGGGAGGGGATGAACACTGAAGCTTTCTTT; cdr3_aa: CASSLPDREGMNTEAFF
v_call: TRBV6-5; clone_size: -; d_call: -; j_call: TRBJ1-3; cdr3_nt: TGTGCCAGCAGTTACTCGGGGGGACTTGGAAACACCATATATTTT; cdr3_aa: CASSYSGGLGNTIYF
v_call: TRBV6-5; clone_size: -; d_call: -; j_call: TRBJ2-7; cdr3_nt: TGTGCCAGCAGTTACTTTCCAGGGGAGAGCATCTACGAGCAGTACTTC; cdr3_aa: CASSYFPGESIYEQYF
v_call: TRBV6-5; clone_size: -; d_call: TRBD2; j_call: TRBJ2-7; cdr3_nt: TGTGCCAGCAGTTACTCGCGGACTAGCGGGAAATACGAGCAGTACTTC; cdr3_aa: CASSYSRTSGKYEQYF
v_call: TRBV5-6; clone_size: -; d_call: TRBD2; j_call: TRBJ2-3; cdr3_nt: TGTGCCAGCAGCTTGATGGTGGCGGGAGTGAGCACAGATACGCAGTATTTT; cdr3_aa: CASSLMVAGVSTDTQYF
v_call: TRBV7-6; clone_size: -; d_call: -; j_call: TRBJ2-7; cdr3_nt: TGTGCCAGCAGCAGTAGCGAACTGCGTTACGAGCAGTACTTC; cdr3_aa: CASSSSELRYEQYF
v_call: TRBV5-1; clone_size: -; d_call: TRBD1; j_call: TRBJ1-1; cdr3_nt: TGCGCCAGCAGCGTAGGGACAGCTGAAGCTTTCTTT; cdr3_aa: CASSVGTAEAFF
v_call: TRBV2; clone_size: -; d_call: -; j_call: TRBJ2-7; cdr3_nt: TGTGCCAGCAGGGACGGTTCCTCCTACGAGCAGTACTTC; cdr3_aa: CASRDGSSYEQYF
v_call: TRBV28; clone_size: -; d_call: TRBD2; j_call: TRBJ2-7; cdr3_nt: TGTGCCAGCAGTGATACTAGCGGGGGGATTTACTACGAGCAGTACTTC; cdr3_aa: CASSDTSGGIYYEQYF
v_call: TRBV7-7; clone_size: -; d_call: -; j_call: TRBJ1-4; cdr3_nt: TGTGCTAGCAGCCCGAGGGACCCCCCGGGTGAAAAACTGTTTTTT; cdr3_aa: CASSPRDPPGEKLFF
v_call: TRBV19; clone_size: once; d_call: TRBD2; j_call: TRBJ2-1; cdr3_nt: TGTGCCAGTAAACTAGCGGGGTTATACAATGAGCAGTTCTTC; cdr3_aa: CASKLAGLYNEQFF
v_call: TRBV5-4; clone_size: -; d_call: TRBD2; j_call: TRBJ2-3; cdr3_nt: TGTGCCAGCAGCGTGGGTTCTGCGGGGGGCGGGGTTATCACAGATACGCAGTATTTT; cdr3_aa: CASSVGSAGGGVITDTQYF
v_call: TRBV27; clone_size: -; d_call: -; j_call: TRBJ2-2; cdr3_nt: TGTGCCAGCAGTTTTATCGGTCAGCTCGGGGAGCTGTTTTTT; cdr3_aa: CASSFIGQLGELFF
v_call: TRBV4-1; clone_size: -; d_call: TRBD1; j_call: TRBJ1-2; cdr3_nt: TGCGCCAGCAGCTCTACCCGGGGCCAGGGGGCACTGGGCGGCTACACCTTC; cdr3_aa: CASSSTRGQGALGGYTF
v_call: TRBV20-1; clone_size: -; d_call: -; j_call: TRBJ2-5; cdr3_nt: TGCAGTGCTAGTTTTGGCGGCCCCCAGTACTTC; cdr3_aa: CSASFGGPQYF
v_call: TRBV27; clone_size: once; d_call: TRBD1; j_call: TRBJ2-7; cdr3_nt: TGTGCCAGCAGTGAGCAGGGGGACGAGCAGTACTTC; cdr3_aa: CASSEQGDEQYF
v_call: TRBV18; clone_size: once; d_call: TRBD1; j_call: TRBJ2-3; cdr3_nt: TGTGCCAGCTTTGCCCAACAGGGGAAGGTTGAAGATACGCAGTATTTT; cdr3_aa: CASFAQQGKVEDTQYF
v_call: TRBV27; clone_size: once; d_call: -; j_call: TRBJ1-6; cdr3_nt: TGTGCCAGCAGTCTACTTGGACAGTTCGAATCACCCCTCCACTTT; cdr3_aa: CASSLLGQFESPLHF
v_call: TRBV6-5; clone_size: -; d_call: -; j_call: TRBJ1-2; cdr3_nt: TGTGCCAGCAGCCCCGAAGGGGGGCTTGATGGCTACACCTTC; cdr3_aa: CASSPEGGLDGYTF
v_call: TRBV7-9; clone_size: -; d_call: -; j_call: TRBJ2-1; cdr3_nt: TGTGCCAGCAGCGAAGACAGGAACAATGAGCAGTTCTTC; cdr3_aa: CASSEDRNNEQFF
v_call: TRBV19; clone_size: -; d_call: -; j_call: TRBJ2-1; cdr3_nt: TGTGCCAGTAAACGGGGCCTCCTCTACAATGAGCAGTTCTTC; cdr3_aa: CASKRGLLYNEQFF
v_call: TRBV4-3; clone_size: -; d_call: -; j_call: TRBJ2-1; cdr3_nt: TGCGCCAGCAGCCAACTCACTACCGCGGATGAGCAGTTCTTC; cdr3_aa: CASSQLTTADEQFF
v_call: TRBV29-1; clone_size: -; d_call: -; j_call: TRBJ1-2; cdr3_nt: TGCAGCGTTTATGGGTGGGGAGAGCTCAGACCTAACTATGGCTACACCTTC; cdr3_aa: CSVYGWGELRPNYGYTF
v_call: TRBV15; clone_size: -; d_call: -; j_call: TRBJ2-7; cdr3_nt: TGTGCCACCAGCAGTGGACAGTTCGACTACGAGCAGTACTTC; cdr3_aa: CATSSGQFDYEQYF
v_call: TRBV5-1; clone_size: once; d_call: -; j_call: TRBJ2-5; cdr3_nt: TGCGCCAGCAGCTTCCGGGCCCGGGGGAACCAAGAGACCCAGTACTTC; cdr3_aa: CASSFRARGNQETQYF
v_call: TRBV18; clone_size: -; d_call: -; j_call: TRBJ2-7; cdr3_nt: TGTGCCAGTTCAACGGACGATGCCCTCTACGAGCAGTACTTC; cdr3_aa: CASSTDDALYEQYF
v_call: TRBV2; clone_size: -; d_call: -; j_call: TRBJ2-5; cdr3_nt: TGTGCCAGCAGTGACATGGGTGGCGGTGAGGGGATGGAGACCCAGTACTTC; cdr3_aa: CASSDMGGGEGMETQYF
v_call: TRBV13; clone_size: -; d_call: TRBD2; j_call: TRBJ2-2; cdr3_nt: TGTGCCAGCAGCCCCGGGACTAGCGGGAGCCGAACCGGGGAGCTGTTTTTT; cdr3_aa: CASSPGTSGSRTGELFF
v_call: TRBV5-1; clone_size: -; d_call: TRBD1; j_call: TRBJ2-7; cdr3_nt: TGCGCCAGCAGCTTACCAGGGGGCGCGAATCCCAACGAGCAGTACTTC; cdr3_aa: CASSLPGGANPNEQYF
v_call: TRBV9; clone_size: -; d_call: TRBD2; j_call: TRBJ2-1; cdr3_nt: TGTGCCAGCAGCCCCGGGGGACTAGCGGGAGACAATGAGCAGTTCTTC; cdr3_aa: CASSPGGLAGDNEQFF
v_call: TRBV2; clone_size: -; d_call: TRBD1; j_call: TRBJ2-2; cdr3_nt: TGTGCCAGCAACCCCACAGGGGGGAACACCGGGGAGCTGTTTTTT; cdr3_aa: CASNPTGGNTGELFF
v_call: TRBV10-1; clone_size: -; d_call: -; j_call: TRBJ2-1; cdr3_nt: TGCGCCAGCAGCGAAGGACTGGGGACCGAGCAGTTCTTC; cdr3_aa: CASSEGLGTEQFF
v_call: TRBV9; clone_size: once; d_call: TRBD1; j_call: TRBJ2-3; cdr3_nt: TGTGCCAGCAGCGATGGACGACAGGGCTATTTCACAGATACGCAGTATTTT; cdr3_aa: CASSDGRQGYFTDTQYF
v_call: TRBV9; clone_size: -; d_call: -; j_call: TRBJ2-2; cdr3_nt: TGTGCCAGCAGCGTAACAGGGACCGGGGAGCTGTTTTTT; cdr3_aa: CASSVTGTGELFF
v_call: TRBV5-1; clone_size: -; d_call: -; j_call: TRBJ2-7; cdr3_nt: TGCGCCAGCAGCCACGGACTGAACTACGAGCAGTACTTC; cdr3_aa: CASSHGLNYEQYF
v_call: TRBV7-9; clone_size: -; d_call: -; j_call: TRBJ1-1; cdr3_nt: TGTGCCAGCAGCTTAGTGGATTCGTTGAACACTGAAGCTTTCTTT; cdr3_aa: CASSLVDSLNTEAFF
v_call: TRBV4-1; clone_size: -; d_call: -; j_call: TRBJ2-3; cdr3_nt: TGCGCCAGCAGCCAAGTTCTCTCGACAGAAACGCAGTATTTT; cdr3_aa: CASSQVLSTETQYF
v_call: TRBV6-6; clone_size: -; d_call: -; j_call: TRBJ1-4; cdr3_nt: TGTGCCAGCAGTTACTCGAAAGGGTTGGGTGATGAAAAACTGTTTTTT; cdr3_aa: CASSYSKGLGDEKLFF
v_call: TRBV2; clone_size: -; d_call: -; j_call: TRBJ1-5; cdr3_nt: TGTGCCAGCAGTGAAAGGCAGAATCAGCCCCAGCATTTT; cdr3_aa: CASSERQNQPQHF
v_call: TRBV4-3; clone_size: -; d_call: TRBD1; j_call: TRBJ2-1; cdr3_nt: TGCGCCAGCAGCCAAGATTTCCAGGGGGAAGACGGTGAGCAGTTCTTC; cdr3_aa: CASSQDFQGEDGEQFF
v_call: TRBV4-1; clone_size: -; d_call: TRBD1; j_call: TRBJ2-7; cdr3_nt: TGCGCCAGCAGCCTTCACCGGGACAGCTACGAGCAGTACTTC; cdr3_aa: CASSLHRDSYEQYF